This T cell receptor (beta chain) was found in a study of beta chain features in type 1 diabetes. About the study: Healthy donors resembled patients in age, gender and cell yields.

The authors reverse transcribed all of the isolated RNA, so sequencing captured expressed TCRB transcripts. Some clones are missing from TCRdb's copy, which holds only in-frame ones; the method was immunoSEQ multiplex PCR. This table holds 860,000 or so clones, 15% to 20% found once. In regard to this clone: What it binds is unknown.

Findings of the study overall: These data did not resolve whether HLA type affects TCRB rearrangement. Since sequencing was performed on cDNA, cells with high TCR expression could be over-represented.

The CDR3 spans 14 residues. Germline V gene data show CDR1 as SQVTM and CDR2 as ANQGSEA. The junction had 15 bases not matched to a gene; V was cut back by 7 bases and J by 9 bases. This chain uses TRBV29-1 with TRBJ2-1; the match to TRBD2 covers 7 bases. This TCR came from a woman between 18 and 29 years old in good health. Sequencing was carried out using naive CD4+ T cells from blood. CDR3 protein: CSARLALERGEQFF. CDR3 DNA sequence: TGCAGCGCCAGACTAGCACTTGAGCGGGGTGAGCAGTTCTTC.